This entry describes one T cell receptor (beta chain). The sample comes from a study of OX40 agonist ivuxolimab in advanced cancers. Libraries were prepared by immunoSEQ multiplex PCR; TCRdb keeps only in-frame clonotypes and omits some of them. Of over 10,000 clones listed, around nine tenths are singletons. This sample comprised CD4+ or CD8+ T cells sorted from blood, obtained in a trial of the OX40 agonist ivuxolimab. This sequence originates from an adult with an advanced solid tumor such as melanoma, head and neck, liver or kidney cancer.

The CDR3 DNA follows: TGTGCCAGCAGTGGTCAGCTAGCCAAAAACATTCAGTACTTC. Translating it yields CASSGQLAKNIQYF. The chain employs TRBV6-4 and TRBJ2-4; no reliable D call. CDR1 and CDR2 from the germline V gene are MRHNA and SNTAGT. V lost 4 bases and J lost 0, with 7 bases in between. CDR3 length equals 14 residues.